Below, 18 T cell receptor beta chains from the same sample are listed, as sequenced in a study of naive and memory T cell subsets (dated by TCRdb to between 2016 and 2019). The library was made by UMI-ligation and nested PCR. TCRdb shows the sequencer as Illumina MiSeq. To cover both TRBC1 and TRBC2, the beta constant-region primer consisted of an equimolar mix of two oligonucleotides. The ligated cDNA went through four rounds of PCR with nested alpha and beta constant-region primers together with the SP2 primer. TCRdb trimmed public reads at Q25 via fastp, called clones via MiXCR and kept in-frame beta chains. Each CDR3 protein gets just one entry, which takes the most common genes and DNA from the rows behind it. In this sample the table shows about 82,000 distinct CDR3 sequences, about 10% of which occur a single time. The ten largest clones take up over 1% of the sample. The sample taken for sequencing was naive CD8+ T cells from blood. The cell subset or site label here, explained by the study, means: naive T cells, CD45RA high CD27+. The receptors were gathered from a human donor in good health.

This clonotype has a count of ten or more. This rearrangement joins TRBV4-1 to TRBJ2-5, with a possible D match to TRBD1 (5 bases). Germline values: CDR1 MGHRA, CDR2 YSYEKL. The germline V and J ends were trimmed by 1 base and 4 bases, with 7 bases remaining between them. The CDR3 spans 13 residues. CDR3 residues: CASSQGQGETQYF. CDR3 sequence (DNA): TGCGCCAGCAGCCAAGGTCAGGGAGAGACCCAGTACTTC.

This clonotype was counted many times. The CDR3 sequence: CSVPLVQGGYEQYF. The CDR3 DNA follows: TGCAGCGTCCCACTAGTGCAGGGGGGTTACGAGCAGTACTTC. The genes are TRBV29-1 and TRBJ2-7, with a weak D call TRBD1 (7 bases). Trimming stripped 6 bases from V and 4 bases from J, with 19 bases between. Germline assignment: CDR1 SQVTM and CDR2 ANQGSEA. The CDR3 sequence is 14 residues long.

At least ten counts were recorded for this clonotype. This chain links TRBV20-1 with TRBJ1-1; D is ambiguous. Trimming left V 3 bases short and J 1 base short, with 6 bases between. The CDR3 contains 12 residues. Germline V CDR1 and CDR2: DFQATT, SNEGSKA (reference sequence). The CDR3 spells CSASTENTEAFF. For the CDR3, the DNA is TGCAGTGCTAGCACAGAGAACACTGAAGCTTTCTTT.

V is TRBV4-3 and J is TRBJ2-7, with D possibly TRBD1 on 6 matching bases. Germline V CDR1 and CDR2: LGHNA, YSLEER. The CDR3 is 14 amino acids. V dropped 3 bases and J dropped 3 bases, with 12 bases sitting between them. This CDR3 is CASSHGTTYYEQYF. CDR3 DNA: TGCGCCAGCAGCCACGGGACAACTTACTACGAGCAGTACTTC.

This clonotype has just a few counts. The CDR3 region is CAISEFQGAKNIQYF. Written as DNA, the CDR3 is TGTGCCATCAGTGAGTTTCAGGGGGCCAAAAACATTCAGTACTTC. The rearrangement joins TRBV10-3 to TRBJ2-4; tentative D call: TRBD1 (6 bases). Trimming shortened V by 1 base and J by 1 base, and 8 bases separated the two germline ends. CDR3 length equals 15 residues. The germline gives CDR1 ENHRY, CDR2 SYGVKD.

The chain is built from TRBV12-5 and TRBJ1-2, with D hard to call. Germline CDR1 and CDR2: LGHNT and FRNRAP. CDR3 size: 14 residues. V lost 3 bases and J lost 4, with 12 bases in between. For the CDR3, the DNA is TGTGCTAGTGGTTTCTCGGGTTTGGGCTATGGCTACACCTTC. Protein product: CASGFSGLGYGYTF.

The sample holds a few counts of this clonotype. The chain employs TRBV3-1 and TRBJ1-5; tentatively, D is TRBD1 (5 bases). Germline V gives CDR1 LGHDT, CDR2 YNNKEL (reference sequence). The CDR3 has 14 amino acids. V lost 4 bases, J lost 4 bases, and 11 bases lay in between. CDR3 in amino acids: CASSRKGSNQPQHF. CDR3 coding DNA: TGTGCCAGCAGCCGAAAGGGGTCGAATCAGCCCCAGCATTTT.

The sample holds a few counts of this clonotype. The chain couples TRBV28 to TRBJ2-1, with TRBD2 identical over 11 bases. CDR1 is MDHEN and CDR2 is SYDVKM in the germline V gene. The CDR3 consists of 15 residues. Trimming cost V 1 base and J 6 bases; bases outside gene matches: 2. The CDR3 region is CASSLSLAGGNEQFF. CDR3 bases: TGTGCCAGCAGTTTATCCCTAGCGGGAGGCAATGAGCAGTTCTTC.

There are many counts of this clonotype. V is TRBV20-1 and J is TRBJ2-7; TRBD1 or TRBD2 may be the D gene (5 bases each). This CDR3 comprises 14 residues. CDR1 DFQATT and CDR2 SNEGSKA come from the germline V gene (reference sequence). Deletions cut 0 bases from V and 0 bases from J, with 9 bases between. Written as DNA, the CDR3 is TGCAGTGCTAGAGATCGGGACCTCTCCTACGAGCAGTACTTC. As protein: CSARDRDLSYEQYF.

This clonotype has at least ten counts. The chain recombines TRBV20-1 with TRBJ2-5; D is possibly TRBD2 (6 bases). Trimming left V 0 bases short and J 5 bases short, with 13 bases between. The CDR3 extends over 14 amino acids. The germline V gene has CDR1 DFQATT and CDR2 SNEGSKA (reference sequence). This chain's CDR3 is CSARDMTGVETQYF. As DNA, the CDR3 is TGCAGTGCTAGAGATATGACGGGGGTGGAGACCCAGTACTTC.

The chain combines TRBV7-8 with TRBJ1-1; 10 bases are a match to TRBD1. From germline, CDR1 is SGHVS and CDR2 FQNEAQ. CDR3 size: 14 residues. Losses at the gene ends were 4 bases for V and 11 bases for J; bases not matched to a gene: 10. The CDR3 here is CASSSEGQGRTAFF. CDR3 sequence (DNA): TGTGCCAGCAGCTCCGAGGGACAGGGGAGAACGGCTTTCTTT.

This clonotype was seen a few times. This chain links TRBV6-6 with TRBJ1-1; D is unclear. The V end lost 3 bases, the J end lost 1 base, and 9 bases lay between the germline ends. The CDR3 loop spans 14 amino acids. Germline V lookup: CDR1 MNHNY, CDR2 SVGAGI (reference sequence). The CDR3 loop is CASSYLGPNTEAFF. CDR3 nucleotide sequence: TGTGCCAGCAGTTATTTAGGGCCGAACACTGAAGCTTTCTTT.

This clonotype was counted between two and nine times. This chain joins TRBV6-5 and TRBJ2-1, with D unclear. V was trimmed by 0 bases and J by 7 bases, leaving 10 bases between them. The germline V gene encodes CDR1 MNHEY and CDR2 SVGAGI. The CDR3 runs 14 residues. For the CDR3, the DNA is TGTGCCAGCAGTTACTCGATAGGTTTGAATGAGCAGTTCTTC. Amino acids: CASSYSIGLNEQFF.

The CDR3 spells CASNPLPSGDTYEQYF. CDR3 DNA: TGTGCCAGCAACCCACTCCCAAGCGGCGATACCTACGAGCAGTACTTC. J is TRBJ2-7 and V is TRBV7-9; TRBD2 might be the D (5 bases). The CDR3 totals 16 residues. The V and J ends lost 7 bases and 2 bases respectively, with 21 bases between them. The V gene's germline CDR1 is SEHNR and CDR2 FQNEAQ (reference sequence).

V and J are TRBV7-9 and TRBJ1-2, with 7 bases that match TRBD1. The germline CDR1 and CDR2 sequences are SEHNR and FQNEAQ (reference sequence). The V segment lost 5 bases and the J segment 6 bases; nucleotides outside the gene matches: 15. There are 16 residues in the CDR3. This chain's CDR3 is CASSPQGGGSLDGYTF. Here the CDR3 DNA reads TGTGCCAGCAGCCCCCAGGGGGGGGGTTCGCTAGATGGCTACACCTTC.

In this sample, this clonotype turned up a few times. The gene calls are TRBV4-1 and TRBJ1-1; no reliable D call. Looked up from germline, CDR1 is MGHRA and CDR2 is YSYEKL. This CDR3 comprises 15 residues. The V and J ends lost 0 bases and 1 base respectively, with 9 bases between them. The CDR3 region is CASSQESSPNTEAFF. The CDR3 nucleotides read TGCGCCAGCAGCCAAGAAAGTTCACCGAACACTGAAGCTTTCTTT.

Many counts were recorded for this clonotype. V and J are TRBV4-2 and TRBJ2-2; no clear D. Germline V gives CDR1 LGHNA, CDR2 YNFKEQ. The length of the CDR3 is 13 residues. Trimming cost V 7 bases and J 8 bases, with 14 bases left between them. The CDR3 is CASTTFAGGELFF. CDR3 DNA sequence: TGTGCCAGCACTACTTTCGCCGGGGGGGAGCTGTTTTTT.

This clonotype was counted ten times or more. The chain employs TRBV6-1 and TRBJ2-2; 11 bases match TRBD1. Trimming took 3 bases from V and 6 from J; bases not matched to a gene: 3. The CDR3 runs to 15 residues. In germline, CDR1 is MNHNS, CDR2 SASEGT. The CDR3, as DNA: TGTGCCAGCAGTGACGGACAGGGGGCGGCCGGGGAGCTGTTTTTT. Translation: CASSDGQGAAGELFF.